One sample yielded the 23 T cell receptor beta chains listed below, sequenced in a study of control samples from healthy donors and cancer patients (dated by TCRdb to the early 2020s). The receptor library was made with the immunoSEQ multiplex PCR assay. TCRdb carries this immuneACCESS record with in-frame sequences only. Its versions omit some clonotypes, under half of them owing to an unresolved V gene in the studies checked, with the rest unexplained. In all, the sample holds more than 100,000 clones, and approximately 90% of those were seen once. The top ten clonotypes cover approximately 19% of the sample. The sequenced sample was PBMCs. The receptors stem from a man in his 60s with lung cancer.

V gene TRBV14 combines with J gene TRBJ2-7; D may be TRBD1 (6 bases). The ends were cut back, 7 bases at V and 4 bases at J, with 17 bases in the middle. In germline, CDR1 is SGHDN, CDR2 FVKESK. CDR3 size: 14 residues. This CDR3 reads CASMRSGDGYEQYF. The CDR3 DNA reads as TGTGCCAGCATGAGATCAGGGGACGGGTACGAGCAGTACTTC. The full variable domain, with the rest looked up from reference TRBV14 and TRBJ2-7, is EAGVTQFPSHSVIEKGQTVTLRCDPISGHDNLYWYRRVMGKEIKFLLHFVKESKQDESGMPNNRFLAERTGGTYSTLKVQPAELEDSGVYFCASMRSGDGYEQYFGPGTRLTVT.

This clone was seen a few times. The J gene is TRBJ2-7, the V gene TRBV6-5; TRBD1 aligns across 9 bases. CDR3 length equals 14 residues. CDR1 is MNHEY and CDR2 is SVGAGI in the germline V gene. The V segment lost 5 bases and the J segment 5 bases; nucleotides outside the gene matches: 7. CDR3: CASSPGTGRDEQYV. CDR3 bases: TGTGCCAGCAGTCCCGGGACAGGGCGCGACGAGCAGTACGTC.

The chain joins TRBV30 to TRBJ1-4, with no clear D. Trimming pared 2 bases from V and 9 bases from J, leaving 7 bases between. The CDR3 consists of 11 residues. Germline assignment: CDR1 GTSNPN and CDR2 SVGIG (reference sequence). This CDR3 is CAWSLEKKLFF. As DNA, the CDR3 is TGTGCCTGGAGTCTGGAGAAAAAACTGTTTTTT.

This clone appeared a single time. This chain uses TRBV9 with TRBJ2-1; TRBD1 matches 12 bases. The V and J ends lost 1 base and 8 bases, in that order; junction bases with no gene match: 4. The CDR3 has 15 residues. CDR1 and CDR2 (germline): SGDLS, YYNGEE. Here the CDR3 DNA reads TGTGCCAGCAGCGTAACGGGACAGGGGGCCGATGAGCAGTTCTTC. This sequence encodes CASSVTGQGADEQFF.

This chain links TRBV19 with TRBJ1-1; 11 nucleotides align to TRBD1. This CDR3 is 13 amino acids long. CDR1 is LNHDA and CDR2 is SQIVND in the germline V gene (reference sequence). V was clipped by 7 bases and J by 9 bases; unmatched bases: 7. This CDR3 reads CASTTGQGAKAFF. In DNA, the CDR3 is TGTGCCAGTACCACCGGACAGGGGGCTAAAGCTTTCTTT. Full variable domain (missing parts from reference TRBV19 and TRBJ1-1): DGGITQSPKYLFRKEGQNVTLSCEQNLNHDAMYWYRQDPGQGLRLIYYSQIVNDFQKGDIAEGYSVSREKKESFPLTVTSAQKNPTAFYLCASTTGQGAKAFFGQGTRLTVV.

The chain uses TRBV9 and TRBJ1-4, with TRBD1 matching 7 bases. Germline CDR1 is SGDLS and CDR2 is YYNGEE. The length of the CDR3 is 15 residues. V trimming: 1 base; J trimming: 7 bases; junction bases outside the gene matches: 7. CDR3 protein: CASSVRQGLGEKLFF. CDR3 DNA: TGTGCCAGCAGCGTAAGACAGGGATTAGGTGAAAAACTGTTTTTT.

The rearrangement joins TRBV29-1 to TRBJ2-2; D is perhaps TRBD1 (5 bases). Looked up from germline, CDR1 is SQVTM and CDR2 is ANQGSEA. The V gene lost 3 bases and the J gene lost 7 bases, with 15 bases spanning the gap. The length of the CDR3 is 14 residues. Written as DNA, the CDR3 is TGCAGCGTTGACGCAGGGAATACTGACGGGGAGCTGTTTTTT. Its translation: CSVDAGNTDGELFF.

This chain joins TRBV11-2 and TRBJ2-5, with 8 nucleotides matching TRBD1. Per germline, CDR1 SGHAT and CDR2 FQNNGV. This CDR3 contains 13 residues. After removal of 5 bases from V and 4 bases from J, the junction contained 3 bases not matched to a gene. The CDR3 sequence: CASSRDRGETQYF. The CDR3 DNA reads TGTGCCAGCAGCCGAGACAGGGGAGAGACCCAGTACTTC. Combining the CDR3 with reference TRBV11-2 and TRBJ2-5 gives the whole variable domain EAGVAQSPRYKIIEKRQSVAFWCNPISGHATLYWYQQILGQGPKLLIQFQNNGVVDDSQLPKDRFSAERLKGVDSTLKIQPAKLEDSAVYLCASSRDRGETQYFGPGTRLLVL.

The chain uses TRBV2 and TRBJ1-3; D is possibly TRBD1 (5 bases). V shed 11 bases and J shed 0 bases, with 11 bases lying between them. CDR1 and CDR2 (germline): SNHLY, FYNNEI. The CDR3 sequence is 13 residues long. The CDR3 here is CADSVASGNTIYF. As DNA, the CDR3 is TGTGCCGACAGCGTGGCCTCTGGAAACACCATATATTTT.

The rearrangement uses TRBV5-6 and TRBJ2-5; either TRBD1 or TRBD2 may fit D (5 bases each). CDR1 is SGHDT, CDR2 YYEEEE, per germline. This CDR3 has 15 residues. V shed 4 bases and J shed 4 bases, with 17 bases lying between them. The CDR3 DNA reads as TGTGCCAGCAGCCACAAATCGAGGGACGGAGAGACCCAGTACTTC. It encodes CASSHKSRDGETQYF.

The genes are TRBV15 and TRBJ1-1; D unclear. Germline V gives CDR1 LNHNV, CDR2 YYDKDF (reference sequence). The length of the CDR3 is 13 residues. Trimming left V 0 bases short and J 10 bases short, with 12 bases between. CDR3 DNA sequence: TGTGCCACCAGCAGAGACCGAGGACTGATAGCTTTCTTT. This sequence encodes CATSRDRGLIAFF.

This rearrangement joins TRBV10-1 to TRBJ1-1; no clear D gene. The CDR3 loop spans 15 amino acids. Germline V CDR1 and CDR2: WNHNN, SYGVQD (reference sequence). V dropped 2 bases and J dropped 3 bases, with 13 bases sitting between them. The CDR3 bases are TGCGCCAGCAGTGAGAAAAAGGTGCTGGACACTGAAGCTTTCTTT. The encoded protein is CASSEKKVLDTEAFF.

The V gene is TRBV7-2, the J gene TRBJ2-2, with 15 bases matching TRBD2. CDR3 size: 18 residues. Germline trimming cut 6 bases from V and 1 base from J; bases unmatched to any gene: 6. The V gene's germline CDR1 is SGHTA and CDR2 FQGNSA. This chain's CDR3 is CASSSPGLAGGNTGELFF. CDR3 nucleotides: TGTGCCAGCAGTTCTCCGGGACTAGCGGGGGGGAACACCGGGGAGCTGTTTTTT.

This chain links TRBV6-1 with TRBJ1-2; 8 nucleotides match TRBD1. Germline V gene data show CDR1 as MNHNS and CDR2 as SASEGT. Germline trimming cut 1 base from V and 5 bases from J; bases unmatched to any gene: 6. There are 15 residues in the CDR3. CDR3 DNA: TGTGCCAGCAGTGAAGGACGACAGGGGTGGTATGGCTACACCTTC. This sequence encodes CASSEGRQGWYGYTF.

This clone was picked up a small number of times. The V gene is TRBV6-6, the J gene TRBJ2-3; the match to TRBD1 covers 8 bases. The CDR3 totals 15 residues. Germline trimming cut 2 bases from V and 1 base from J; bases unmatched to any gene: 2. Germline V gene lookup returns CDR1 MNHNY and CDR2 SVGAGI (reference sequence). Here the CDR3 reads CASSYGTGGTDTQYF. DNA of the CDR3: TGTGCCAGCAGTTACGGGACAGGAGGCACAGATACGCAGTATTTT.

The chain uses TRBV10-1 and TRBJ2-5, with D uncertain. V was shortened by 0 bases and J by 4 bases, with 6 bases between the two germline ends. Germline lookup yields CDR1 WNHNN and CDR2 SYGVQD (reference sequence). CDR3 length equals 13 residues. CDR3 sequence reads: CASSESRRETQYF. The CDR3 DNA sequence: TGCGCCAGCAGTGAGTCGAGGAGAGAGACCCAGTACTTC.

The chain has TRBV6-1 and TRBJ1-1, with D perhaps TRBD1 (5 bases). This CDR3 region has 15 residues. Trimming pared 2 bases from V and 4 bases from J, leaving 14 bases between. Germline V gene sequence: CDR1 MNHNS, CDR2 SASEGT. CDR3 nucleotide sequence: TGTGCCAGCAGTGAAAGGGCAGGGTTGACCACTGAAGCTTTCTTT. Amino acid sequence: CASSERAGLTTEAFF.

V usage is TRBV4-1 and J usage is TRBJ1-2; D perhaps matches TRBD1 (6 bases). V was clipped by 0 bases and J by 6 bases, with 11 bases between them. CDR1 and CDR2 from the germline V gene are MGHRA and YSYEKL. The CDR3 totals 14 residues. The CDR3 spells CASSQDPGGDGYTF. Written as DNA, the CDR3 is TGCGCCAGCAGCCAAGATCCCGGGGGCGATGGCTACACCTTC.

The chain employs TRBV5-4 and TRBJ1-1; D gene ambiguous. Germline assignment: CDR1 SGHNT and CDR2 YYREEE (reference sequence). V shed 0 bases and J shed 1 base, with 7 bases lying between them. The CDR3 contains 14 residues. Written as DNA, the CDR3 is TGTGCCAGCAGCTTGGACAGAAAGAACACTGAAGCTTTCTTT. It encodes CASSLDRKNTEAFF. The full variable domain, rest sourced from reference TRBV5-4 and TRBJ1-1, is ETGVTQSPTHLIKTRGQQVTLRCSSQSGHNTVSWYQQALGQGPQFIFQYYREEENGRGNFPPRFSGLQFPNYSSELNVNALELDDSALYLCASSLDRKNTEAFFGQGTRLTVV.

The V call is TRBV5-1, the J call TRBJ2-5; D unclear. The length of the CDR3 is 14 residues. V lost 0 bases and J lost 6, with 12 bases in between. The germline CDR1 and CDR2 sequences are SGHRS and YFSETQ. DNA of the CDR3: TGCGCCAGCAGCTTGGCCCCCCAACAGCAGACCCAGTACTTC. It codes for CASSLAPQQQTQYF.

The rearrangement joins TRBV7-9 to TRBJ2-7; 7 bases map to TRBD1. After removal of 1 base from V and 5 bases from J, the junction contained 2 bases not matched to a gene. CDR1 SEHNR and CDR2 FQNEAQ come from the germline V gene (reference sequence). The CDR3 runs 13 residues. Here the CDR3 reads CASSLGQGNEQYF. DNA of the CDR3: TGTGCCAGCAGCTTAGGACAGGGTAACGAGCAGTACTTC.

DNA of the CDR3: TGCGCCAGCAGGCCAAGACAGGGAAAGGACACCGGGGAGCTGTTTTTT. Translated: CASRPRQGKDTGELFF. V usage is TRBV4-1 and J usage is TRBJ2-2; 7 nucleotides match TRBD1. Trimming removed 6 bases from V and 3 bases from J; junction bases left unmatched: 10. This CDR3 contains 16 residues. Germline V gives CDR1 MGHRA, CDR2 YSYEKL.

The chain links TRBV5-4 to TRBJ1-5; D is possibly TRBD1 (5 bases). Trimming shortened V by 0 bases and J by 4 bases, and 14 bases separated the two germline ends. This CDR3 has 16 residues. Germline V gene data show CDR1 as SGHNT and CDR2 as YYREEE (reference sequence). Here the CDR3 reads CASSLGGMQGNQPQHF. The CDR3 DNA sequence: TGTGCCAGCAGCTTGGGGGGGATGCAGGGTAATCAGCCCCAGCATTTT.